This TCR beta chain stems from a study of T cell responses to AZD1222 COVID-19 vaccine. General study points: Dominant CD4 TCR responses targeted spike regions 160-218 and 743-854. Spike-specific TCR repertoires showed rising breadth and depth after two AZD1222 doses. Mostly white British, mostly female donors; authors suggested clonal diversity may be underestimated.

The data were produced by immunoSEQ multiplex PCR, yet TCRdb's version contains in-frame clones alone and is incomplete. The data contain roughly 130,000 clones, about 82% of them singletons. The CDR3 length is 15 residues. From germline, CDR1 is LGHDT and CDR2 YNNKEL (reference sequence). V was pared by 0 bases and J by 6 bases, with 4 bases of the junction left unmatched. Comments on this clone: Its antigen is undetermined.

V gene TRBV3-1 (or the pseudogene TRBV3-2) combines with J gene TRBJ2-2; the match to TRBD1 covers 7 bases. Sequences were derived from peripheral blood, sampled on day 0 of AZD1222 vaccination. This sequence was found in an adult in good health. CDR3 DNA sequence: TGTGCCAGCAGCCAAGAAGGGGGCACGCCCGGGGAGCTGTTTTTT. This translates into CASSQEGGTPGELFF.